This entry features one T cell receptor (beta chain) sequence. Its target is not known. This may be a read error: a much more frequent sequence differs by one nucleotide. Three rounds of nested PCR, following a modified ARM-PCR protocol, produced the TCRbeta library. TCRdb analysed the multiplex PCR reads with MiXCR anew, one entry per CDR3 protein. The repertoire holds tens of thousands of distinct CDR3 sequences, with 61% as singletons. RNA was extracted from bulk tissue without any cell sorting. Distant lung tissue was collected more than 3 cm away from the tumor edge. This sample is part of a study of tumor and adjacent non-tumor tissue in lung cancer. Study background: The patients, around 9 men and roughly 5 women, were roughly 30 to 76 with stage I to III disease. The study, taken as a whole, reports: Tumor repertoires had a smaller top 100 clone share than normal lung. Patients with more diverse tumor TCRs had worse survival. Compared with tumor, normal lung showed significantly lower TCR diversity.

The V gene lost 1 base and the J gene lost 6 bases, with 6 bases spanning the gap. Germline assignment: CDR1 SGHRS and CDR2 YFSETQ. The CDR3 has 12 amino acids. This sequence was found in a man in his 70s with non-small cell lung cancer. The rearrangement uses TRBV5-1 and TRBJ2-3; no clear D gene. Input material: distant non-tumor lung tissue. CDR3 in amino acids: CASSLFLDTQYF. The CDR3 bases are TGCGCCAGCAGCTTGTTTCTTGATACGCAGTATTTT.